The 18 T cell receptor beta chains presented below share a single source sample, sequenced in a study of cytomegalovirus exposure and HLA in healthy donors. The study ran its PCR with 60 Vbeta and 13 Jbeta primers. Method: immunoSEQ multiplex PCR; TCRdb's copy keeps in-frame clones and lacks some. This table holds over 200,000 clones, around 80% found once. Sequencing was carried out using PBMCs. All receptors derive from a woman aged 55-69 years in good health and CMV-seropositive.

A single count supports this clone. The V and J genes are TRBV28 and TRBJ1-1, with 9 bases aligning to TRBD1. In germline, CDR1 is MDHEN, CDR2 SYDVKM. The CDR3 consists of 14 residues. J gave up 4 bases and V 7 bases, and 7 bases lay outside the gene matches. Written as DNA, the CDR3 is TGTGCCAGCACTCGGACAGGGGTCTCCACTGAAGCTTTCTTT. This sequence encodes CASTRTGVSTEAFF.

The chain uses TRBV28 and TRBJ1-1, with a possible D match to TRBD1 (5 bases). This CDR3 comprises 14 residues. CDR1 is MDHEN and CDR2 is SYDVKM in the germline V gene. Trimming shortened V by 4 bases and J by 3 bases, and 12 bases separated the two germline ends. The CDR3 loop reads CASSSRGKYTEAFF. The CDR3 coding sequence is TGTGCCAGCAGTTCCCGGGGGAAGTACACTGAAGCTTTCTTT.

Turning to this clone: An end of the junction does not agree with germline; a read error may underlie this. V is TRBV7-9 and J is TRBJ2-2, with 9 nucleotides matching TRBD1. Germline values: CDR1 SEHNR, CDR2 FQNEAQ (reference sequence). The CDR3 loop spans 13 amino acids. The CDR3 coding sequence is TGTTCCAGCAGCCTGGGGGACAGGGCGAACCTGTTTTTT. Translation gives CSSSLGDRANLFF.

This rearrangement joins TRBV10-2 to TRBJ2-1; TRBD2 aligns across 9 bases. V gave up 6 bases and J gave up 0 bases; unmatched junction bases: 3. The V gene's germline CDR1 is WSHSY and CDR2 SAAADI. This CDR3 is built from 15 residues. CDR3 sequence reads: CASRELAGSYNEQFF. The CDR3 DNA follows: TGCGCCAGCAGGGAACTAGCGGGCTCCTACAATGAGCAGTTCTTC.

This clone showed up just once. The V call is TRBV6-5, the J call TRBJ2-1, with D perhaps TRBD2 (6 bases). V was clipped by 8 bases and J by 2 bases, with 13 bases between them. The CDR3 contains 14 residues. Germline-derived CDR1 and CDR2 are MNHEY and SVGAGI. CDR3: CASGRDSAYNEQFF. CDR3 nucleotides: TGTGCCAGCGGGCGGGACTCCGCCTACAATGAGCAGTTCTTC.

This chain joins TRBV10-1 and TRBJ1-4, with D tentatively TRBD1 (5 bases). The CDR3 runs 13 residues. V lost 0 bases and J lost 11, with 10 bases in between. Germline CDR1 reads WNHNN; CDR2 reads SYGVQD (reference sequence). The CDR3 region is CASSESTESKLFF. DNA for the CDR3: TGCGCCAGCAGTGAGTCGACAGAATCGAAACTGTTTTTT.

This clone was observed a few times. The chain combines TRBV2 with TRBJ2-5, with 13 nucleotides matching TRBD2. Germline V CDR1 and CDR2: SNHLY, FYNNEI. V gave up 4 bases and J gave up 9 bases; unmatched junction bases: 8. The CDR3 sequence is 15 residues long. CDR3 nucleotides: TGTGCCAGCAGTGCCGGGACTAGCGGGAATCCGGCCCAGTACTTC. Its protein is CASSAGTSGNPAQYF. Full variable domain (missing parts from reference TRBV2 and TRBJ2-5): EPEVTQTPSHQVTQMGQEVILRCVPISNHLYFYWYRQILGQKVEFLVSFYNNEISEKSEIFDDQFSVERPDGSNFTLKIRSTKLEDSAMYFCASSAGTSGNPAQYFGPGTRLLVL.

The chain joins TRBV10-3 to TRBJ2-7, with a weak D call TRBD2 (6 bases). Germline V gene lookup returns CDR1 ENHRY and CDR2 SYGVKD. CDR3 length equals 11 residues. V dropped 2 bases and J dropped 13 bases, with 12 bases sitting between them. The CDR3 reads CAISETGLVYF. As DNA, the CDR3 is TGTGCCATCAGTGAGACGGGACTGGTCTACTTC.

In its sample, this clone was seen once. J is TRBJ1-5 and V is TRBV2, with D possibly being TRBD1 (6 bases). This CDR3 is built from 15 residues. Germline V gene data show CDR1 as SNHLY and CDR2 as FYNNEI. The V end lost 3 bases, the J end lost 6 bases, and 15 bases lay between the germline ends. Here the CDR3 DNA reads TGTGCCAGCAGTGAGGAACAGGGAATCGGTCAGCCCCAGCATTTT. As protein: CASSEEQGIGQPQHF.

The rearrangement links TRBV5-4 to TRBJ2-1; 12 bases match TRBD2. The CDR3 is made up of 16 amino acids. Trimming at V came to 4 bases and at J to 10 bases, leaving 12 bases not matched to a gene. Germline CDR1 is SGHNT and CDR2 is YYREEE (reference sequence). CDR3 sequence: CASSARASGRAGEQFF. DNA for the CDR3: TGTGCCAGCAGCGCTAGGGCTAGCGGGAGGGCGGGGGAGCAGTTCTTC.

The chain carries TRBV6-1 and TRBJ2-4; D is unresolved. Per germline, CDR1 MNHNS and CDR2 SASEGT. This CDR3 has 16 amino acids. Deletions cut 1 base from V and 0 bases from J, with 10 bases between. For the CDR3, the DNA is TGTGCCAGCAGTGAAGGAGGCGGCCTAGCCAAAAACATTCAGTACTTC. Encoded protein: CASSEGGGLAKNIQYF.

The gene calls are TRBV5-6 and TRBJ2-4; D may be TRBD2 (6 bases). Trimming cost V 2 bases and J 8 bases, with 8 bases left between them. Germline V gene lookup returns CDR1 SGHDT and CDR2 YYEEEE. CDR3 length equals 12 residues. CDR3 sequence reads: CASSLAGDIQYF. As DNA, the CDR3 is TGTGCCAGCAGCTTAGCGGGTGACATTCAGTACTTC.

V gene TRBV7-8 combines with J gene TRBJ1-6, with a weak D call TRBD1 (6 bases). The germline gives CDR1 SGHVS, CDR2 FQNEAQ. The CDR3 has 15 residues. Trimming removed 1 base at V and 7 bases at J, with 11 bases between. CDR3 nucleotide sequence: TGTGCCAGCAGCTTAGTTCAGGGGTCGAATTCACCCCTCCACTTT. Translated, it gives CASSLVQGSNSPLHF.

This chain connects TRBV7-6 to TRBJ2-5, with D perhaps TRBD1 (6 bases). Germline-derived CDR1 and CDR2 are SGHVS and FNYEAQ. The CDR3 runs to 15 residues. The V end lost 5 bases, the J end lost 5 bases, and 18 bases lay between the germline ends. Written as DNA, the CDR3 is TGTGCCAGCAGCCCCGCAAGCCAGGGGTACGAGACCCAGTACTTC. It codes for CASSPASQGYETQYF.

The sample holds a few counts of this clone. The V gene is TRBV11-3, the J gene TRBJ2-3; D is ambiguous. The CDR3 is made up of 12 amino acids. In germline, CDR1 is SGHNT, CDR2 YENEEA. The V and J ends lost 5 bases and 2 bases respectively, with 5 bases between them. The CDR3 reads CASSINTDTQYF. CDR3 nucleotides: TGTGCCAGCAGCATCAACACAGATACGCAGTATTTT.

The chain recombines TRBV6-1 with TRBJ1-5; maybe TRBD1 (6 bases). V lost 6 bases to trimming and J lost 1 base, with 13 bases between them. Germline V gives CDR1 MNHNS, CDR2 SASEGT. CDR3 length: 15 amino acids. The CDR3 nucleotides are TGTGCCAGCAGACAACAGGGTGCCAGCAATCAGCCCCAGCATTTT. Protein product: CASRQQGASNQPQHF.

The J gene is TRBJ2-5, the V gene TRBV2; 7 positions agree with TRBD1. The trim removed 5 bases at V and 2 bases at J, leaving 2 bases unmatched. Looked up from germline, CDR1 is SNHLY and CDR2 is FYNNEI. This CDR3 has 13 amino acids. The CDR3 here is CASSRGQQETQYF. CDR3 DNA sequence: TGTGCCAGCAGTAGGGGACAGCAAGAGACCCAGTACTTC.

The CDR3 bases are TGTGCCAGCAGTATATTAAGGGGAAACACTGAAGCTTTCTTT. Residues: CASSILRGNTEAFF. The chain combines TRBV2 with TRBJ1-1, with D perhaps TRBD1 (5 bases). Germline V gene lookup returns CDR1 SNHLY and CDR2 FYNNEI. Between the trimmed V and J ends, which lost 5 bases and 2 bases, there was a span of 12 bases. The CDR3 length is 14 residues. Combining the CDR3 with reference TRBV2 and TRBJ1-1 gives the whole variable domain EPEVTQTPSHQVTQMGQEVILRCVPISNHLYFYWYRQILGQKVEFLVSFYNNEISEKSEIFDDQFSVERPDGSNFTLKIRSTKLEDSAMYFCASSILRGNTEAFFGQGTRLTVV.